This T cell receptor (beta chain) was retrieved from a study of blood T cell repertoires in COVID-19. At the level of the study: The cDNA or gDNA used as material had been derived from T cells, B-cell-depleted T cells, or PBMCs.

The germline V and J ends were trimmed by 4 bases and 0 bases, with 22 bases remaining between them. The CDR3 runs 19 residues. In germline, CDR1 is SGHTA, CDR2 FQGNSA. In the authors' workflow: The assay estimated nucleated cells by amplifying reference gene primers. Method: immunoSEQ multiplex PCR; TCRdb's copy keeps in-frame clones and lacks some. V and J calls and clone size are given by that table; D and trimming were obtained from the DNA. The sample yields around 140,000 clones, more than 60% seen once. The receptor comes from a woman aged 55-75 years with acute or convalescent COVID-19. This chain uses TRBV7-2 with TRBJ1-3; no definite D call. Input material: peripheral blood. The CDR3 spells CASSSVPRPIWRSGNTIYF. The CDR3 DNA is TGTGCCAGCAGCTCGGTCCCGAGGCCGATTTGGCGCTCTGGAAACACCATATATTTT.